The T cell receptor beta chain described here comes from a study of T cell changes during pregnancy in multiple sclerosis. This CDR3 has 17 residues. V gave up 1 base and J gave up 2 bases, with 16 bases separating them. Germline V lookup: CDR1 SGHNT, CDR2 YENEEA. Only in-frame clones appear in the TCRdb table, and some are missing; sequencing was by immunoSEQ multiplex PCR. The sample has approximately 53,000 clones; around nine tenths are singletons. The chain is built from TRBV11-3 and TRBJ2-3; a possible D gene is TRBD2 (5 bases). This clonotype was sampled from a female donor with multiple sclerosis, enrolled in a pregnancy study. The source material was CD4+ T cells from peripheral blood mononuclear cells, sampled before pregnancy. The CDR3, as DNA: TGTGCCAGCAGCTTAGTAGACTACCATAGAGCCACAGATACGCAGTATTTT. Amino acids: CASSLVDYHRATDTQYF.